The clone carrying this TCR beta chain was counted a few times. TCRdb redid the calling of the PCR reads with MiXCR, one entry per CDR3 protein. Counted here are more than 12,000 distinct CDR3 sequences, over 65% occurring once; the ten biggest clones make up around 1.1%. The CDR3 is 14 amino acids. Trimming removed 3 bases at V and 5 bases at J, with 13 bases between. CDR1 and CDR2 (germline): LNHNV, YYDKDF (reference sequence). The data derive from a study of vaccination and CD4 T cells after COVID-19. Sequenced here: CD4+ T cells from blood, sampled after SARS-CoV-2 vaccination. The origin of this receptor is a human donor who had recovered from COVID-19. The chain joins TRBV15 to TRBJ2-5; D is ambiguous. Written as DNA, the CDR3 is TGTGCCACCAGCAGTGGTCTAAATCGCGAGACCCAGTACTTC. Protein: CATSSGLNRETQYF.